Listed here are 12 T cell receptor beta chains from one sample, sequenced in a study of OX40 agonist ivuxolimab in advanced cancers. Here immunoSEQ multiplex PCR was the method, and the copy in TCRdb shows in-frame clones only, minus some. The table lists about 58,000 clones, approximately 87% of them singletons. The sequences come from CD4+ or CD8+ T cells sorted from blood, collected in a trial of the OX40 agonist ivuxolimab. These receptors were taken from an adult with an advanced solid tumor such as melanoma, head and neck, liver or kidney cancer.

This clone was counted a single time. This rearrangement joins TRBV13 to TRBJ2-3; the D gene is possibly TRBD1 (6 bases). Deletions cut 3 bases from V and 5 bases from J, with 12 bases between. The CDR3 contains 14 residues. CDR1 PRHDT and CDR2 FYEKMQ come from the germline V gene (reference sequence). The CDR3 DNA is TGTGCCAGCAGCTTCGTGGGGGCCGGAGATACGCAGTATTTT. Translation gives CASSFVGAGDTQYF.

J is TRBJ1-1 and V is TRBV7-6; D is unresolved. This CDR3 contains 13 residues. V lost 3 bases and J lost 3, with 8 bases in between. The germline CDR1 and CDR2 sequences are SGHVS and FNYEAQ. CDR3 amino acids: CASSFGEDTEAFF. CDR3 coding DNA: TGTGCCAGCAGCTTTGGGGAGGACACTGAAGCTTTCTTT.

The genes are TRBV18 and TRBJ2-3, with D perhaps matching TRBD1 or TRBD2 (5 bases each). The CDR3 spans 15 residues. Germline lookup yields CDR1 KGHSH and CDR2 LQKENI. V was pared by 5 bases and J by 7 bases, with 19 bases between. This CDR3 reads CASSLSGTEPYTQYF. The CDR3 DNA reads as TGTGCCAGCTCATTGTCCGGGACGGAACCATATACGCAGTATTTT.

The genes are TRBV6-5 and TRBJ1-2; a possible D gene is TRBD1 (6 bases). The length of the CDR3 is 15 residues. Between the trimmed V and J ends, which lost 6 bases and 0 bases, there was a span of 14 bases. The germline CDR1 and CDR2 sequences are MNHEY and SVGAGI. This CDR3 is CASRIQGPSNYGYTF. CDR3 bases: TGTGCCAGCAGGATACAGGGCCCCTCTAACTATGGCTACACCTTC.

The chain couples TRBV19 to TRBJ2-6; TRBD1 aligns across 8 bases. Germline lookup yields CDR1 LNHDA and CDR2 SQIVND (reference sequence). Trimming took 6 bases from V and 4 from J; bases not matched to a gene: 5. This CDR3 region has 15 residues. Written as DNA, the CDR3 is TGTGCCAGTAGGGACAGGGTTCCCGGGGCCAACGTCCTGACTTTC. The encoded protein is CASRDRVPGANVLTF.

The rearrangement uses TRBV19 and TRBJ1-2, with 8 bases fitting TRBD1. This CDR3 region has 13 residues. Germline CDR1 and CDR2: LNHDA and SQIVND (reference sequence). V trimming: 5 bases; J trimming: 5 bases; junction bases outside the gene matches: 4. In DNA form, the CDR3 reads TGTGCCAGTAGTGCCGGGACAGGATATGGCTACACCTTC. Translating it yields CASSAGTGYGYTF.

The rearrangement joins TRBV7-3 to TRBJ1-1; 8 nucleotides line up with TRBD1. Unmatched junction bases numbered 4, after V lost 4 bases and J lost 3 bases. CDR3 length equals 14 residues. Germline V gene data show CDR1 as SGHTA and CDR2 as FQGTGA. CDR3 coding DNA: TGTGCCAGCAGCTCCAGGGGGCTTGACACTGAAGCTTTCTTT. Residues: CASSSRGLDTEAFF.

This chain uses TRBV5-1 with TRBJ2-5, with TRBD1 matching 8 bases. V shed 5 bases and J 1 base; nucleotides not matched to a gene: 16. From germline, CDR1 is SGHRS and CDR2 YFSETQ. The CDR3 length is 18 residues. The CDR3 protein is CASRGGQGGVVSQETQYF. The CDR3 DNA reads TGCGCCAGCAGAGGCGGACAGGGAGGTGTGGTGAGCCAAGAGACCCAGTACTTC.

V and J are TRBV29-1 and TRBJ2-1, with 13 positions matching TRBD2. Germline V CDR1 and CDR2: SQVTM, ANQGSEA. This CDR3 region has 13 residues. V lost 7 bases and J lost 7; bases outside the gene matches: 4. The CDR3 is CSGTSGGRNEQFF. The CDR3 nucleotides are TGCAGCGGGACTAGCGGGGGACGGAATGAGCAGTTCTTC.

In DNA form, the CDR3 reads TGTGCCAGAAGCTTGTGTAGGTCCCGGATAAACACCGGGGAGCTGTTTTTT. This translates into CARSLCRSRINTGELFF. The chain employs TRBV5-3 and TRBJ2-2, with D unresolved. TRBV5-3 is assigned to the ORF class and has an uncertain function. V was clipped by 1 base and J by 2 bases, with 15 bases between them. There are 17 residues in the CDR3.

The chain links TRBV2 to TRBJ1-1; D is undetermined. Deletions cut 6 bases from V and 2 bases from J, with 1 base between. Germline assignment: CDR1 SNHLY and CDR2 FYNNEI. The CDR3 runs 10 residues. CDR3 protein: CASSNTEAFF. CDR3 sequence (DNA): TGTGCCAGCAGCAACACTGAAGCTTTCTTT.

The CDR3 DNA is TGTGCCAGCAGCTTAGACAGGGGGGAGACTTTCTTT. Encoded protein: CASSLDRGETFF. The chain recombines TRBV7-3 with TRBJ1-1; the match to TRBD1 covers 9 bases. CDR3 size: 12 residues. CDR1 and CDR2 (germline): SGHTA, FQGTGA. Trimming at V came to 2 bases and at J to 12 bases, leaving 4 bases not matched to a gene.